This T cell receptor (beta chain) was recovered during a study of blood T cells in healthy people across ages. Turning to the study itself: Template switching picked up about one barcoded beta molecule for each two T cells.

As for this clonotype: Its antigen is not identified.

The V and J ends lost 1 base and 1 base respectively, with 11 bases between them. Per the germline V gene, CDR1 is KGHDR and CDR2 is SFDVKD. This CDR3 spans 16 amino acids. Study-wide results and caveats: A greater number of naive CD4+ cells and higher diversity distinguished long-lived donors from aged donors.

The use of a sample-barcoded 5' primer and a J-beta primer mix characterized a second PCR of roughly 7 to 11 cycles. A tag from a template-switch adaptor with 12 random nucleotides marked each cDNA molecule. TCRdb re-analysed the 5' RACE reads in MiXCR, keeping a single row per CDR3 protein. Counted here are 780,000 or so distinct CDR3 sequences, about 55% occurring once; the ten biggest clones make up roughly 37%. The sample taken for sequencing was blood. V and J are TRBV24-1 and TRBJ2-3, with D perhaps matching TRBD2 (6 bases). The clonotype comes from a man aged 80 or over in good health. The CDR3 sequence: CATSDLGGDGTDTQYF. The CDR3, as DNA: TGTGCCACCAGTGATTTAGGCGGGGACGGCACAGATACGCAGTATTTT.